This TCR beta chain was recorded in a study of regulatory T cells in long-lasting Graves disease. On the study more broadly: Antithyroid drugs had been given to newly diagnosed Graves' patients for under 3 months.

Time point reported: newly diagnosed GD, antithyroid drugs for less than 3 months. The authors made the TCR library using RNA they extracted from PBMCs. HTBI primers from iRepertoire and Arm-PCR of CDR3 regions yielded the TCR beta libraries. TCRdb fed the multiplex PCR reads into MiXCR, producing one record per CDR3 protein. The table records about 460,000 distinct CDR3 sequences, 14% of them present only once. This clonotype was counted at least ten times. Its antigen is undetermined. Germline assignment: CDR1 SGHKS and CDR2 YYEKEE (reference sequence). Trimming took 2 bases from V and 3 from J, leaving 13 bases between them. There are 15 residues in the CDR3. General observations from the study: Persistent Graves' patients showed less TCR diversity than newly diagnosed ones.

These records were also assigned to another study, of T cells in Graves' hyperthyroidism and ophthalmopathy.

This clonotype was sampled from a woman between 45 and 60 years old with Graves disease. Specimen: peripheral blood mononuclear cells (PBMCs), collected at new diagnosis, from a patient treated with antithyroid drugs. This sequence joins TRBV5-5 and TRBJ2-3; D assignment may be TRBD1 or TRBD2 (5 bases each). The CDR3: CASSLVLAGTDTQYF. The CDR3 DNA reads as TGTGCCAGCAGCTTAGTTCTAGCAGGGACAGATACGCAGTATTTT.